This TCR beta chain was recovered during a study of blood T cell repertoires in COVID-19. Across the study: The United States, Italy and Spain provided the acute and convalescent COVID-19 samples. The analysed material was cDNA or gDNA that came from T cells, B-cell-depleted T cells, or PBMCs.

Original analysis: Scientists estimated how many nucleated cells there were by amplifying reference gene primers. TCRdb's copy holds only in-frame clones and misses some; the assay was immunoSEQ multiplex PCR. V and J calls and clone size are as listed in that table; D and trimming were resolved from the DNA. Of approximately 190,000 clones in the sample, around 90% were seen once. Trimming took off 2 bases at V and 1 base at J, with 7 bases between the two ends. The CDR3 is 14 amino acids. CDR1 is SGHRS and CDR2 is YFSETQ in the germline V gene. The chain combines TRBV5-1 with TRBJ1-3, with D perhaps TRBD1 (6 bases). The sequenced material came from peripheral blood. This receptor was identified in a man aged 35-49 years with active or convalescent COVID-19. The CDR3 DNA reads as TGCGCCAGCAGCTTAGGACAGTCTGGAAACACCATATATTTT. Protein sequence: CASSLGQSGNTIYF.